This T cell receptor (beta chain) stems from a study of identical twins. This clonotype was seen only a few times. TCRdb redid the calling of the 5' RACE reads with MiXCR, one entry per CDR3 protein. The data hold approximately 250,000 distinct CDR3 sequences, with 6.5% observed a single time. The CDR3 has 9 amino acids. Trimming took off 5 bases at V and 11 bases at J, with 9 bases between the two ends. Germline loops: CDR1 DFQATT, CDR2 SNEGSKA (reference sequence). These data were also reused for a study on T cells expressing NK-cell markers. That work adds: Repertoires of TCR beta were obtained from T cells sorted as CD3+CD56+NKG2C+, CD3+CD56+NKG2C- and CD3+CD56-NKG2C+. Uncertainty persisted over the HCMV specificity of expanded NKG2C+ T cell clones.

Sequencing was carried out using CD8+ T cells sorted from blood. This chain links TRBV20-1 with TRBJ1-1; D gene uncertain. This receptor was taken from a woman aged 18-35 years in good health. CDR3 coding DNA: TGCAGTGCTTCGTCTTTTGCTTTCTTT. Translating it yields CSASSFAFF.